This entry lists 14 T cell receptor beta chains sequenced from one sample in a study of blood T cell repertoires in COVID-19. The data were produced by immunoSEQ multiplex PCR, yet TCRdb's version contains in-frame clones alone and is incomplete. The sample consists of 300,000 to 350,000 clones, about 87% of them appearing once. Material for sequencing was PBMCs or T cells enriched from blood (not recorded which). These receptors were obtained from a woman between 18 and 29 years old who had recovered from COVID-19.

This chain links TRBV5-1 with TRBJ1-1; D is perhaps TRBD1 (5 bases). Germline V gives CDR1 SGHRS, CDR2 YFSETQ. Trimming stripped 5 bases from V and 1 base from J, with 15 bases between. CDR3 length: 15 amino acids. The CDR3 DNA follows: TGCGCCAGCAGATCGGAGGGGTTGGGGAACACTGAAGCTTTCTTT. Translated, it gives CASRSEGLGNTEAFF.

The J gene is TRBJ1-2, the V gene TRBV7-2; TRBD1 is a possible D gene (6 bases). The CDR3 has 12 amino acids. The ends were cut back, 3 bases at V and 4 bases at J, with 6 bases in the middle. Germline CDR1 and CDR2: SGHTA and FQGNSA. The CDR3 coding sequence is TGTGCCAGCAGCTTGGACAGCTATGGCTACACCTTC. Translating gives CASSLDSYGYTF.

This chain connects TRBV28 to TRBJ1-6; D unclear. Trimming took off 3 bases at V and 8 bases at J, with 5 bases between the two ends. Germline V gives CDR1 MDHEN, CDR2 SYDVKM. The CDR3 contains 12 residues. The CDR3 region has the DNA TGTGCCAGCAGTTTTCAGGATTCACCCCTCCACTTT. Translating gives CASSFQDSPLHF.

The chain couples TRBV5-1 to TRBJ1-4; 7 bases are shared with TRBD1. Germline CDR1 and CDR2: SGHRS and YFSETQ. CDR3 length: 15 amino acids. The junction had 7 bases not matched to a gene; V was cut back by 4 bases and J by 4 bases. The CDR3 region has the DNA TGCGCCAGCAGCCCAGGGACAGCAGATAATGAAAAACTGTTTTTT. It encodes CASSPGTADNEKLFF.

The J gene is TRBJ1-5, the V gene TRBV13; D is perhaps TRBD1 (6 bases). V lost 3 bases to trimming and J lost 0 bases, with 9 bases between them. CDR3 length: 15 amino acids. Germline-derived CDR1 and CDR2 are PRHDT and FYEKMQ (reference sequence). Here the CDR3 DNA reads TGTGCCAGCAGCTTTAAGGGGGATAGCAATCAGCCCCAGCATTTT. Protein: CASSFKGDSNQPQHF.

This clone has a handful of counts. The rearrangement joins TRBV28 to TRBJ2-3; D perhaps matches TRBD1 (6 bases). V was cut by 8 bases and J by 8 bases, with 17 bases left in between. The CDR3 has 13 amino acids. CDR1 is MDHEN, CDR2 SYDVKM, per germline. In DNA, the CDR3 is TGTGCCAGCCACCACAGGGCGCTTACTACGCAGTATTTT. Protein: CASHHRALTTQYF.

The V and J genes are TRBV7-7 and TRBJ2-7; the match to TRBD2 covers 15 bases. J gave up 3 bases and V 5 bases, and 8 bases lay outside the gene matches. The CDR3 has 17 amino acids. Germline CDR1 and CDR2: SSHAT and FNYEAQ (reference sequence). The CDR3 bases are TGTGCCAGCAGCCCAGGACTAGCGGGGGGGCCTTTCTACGAGCAGTACTTC. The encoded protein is CASSPGLAGGPFYEQYF.

In nucleotides, the CDR3 is TGTGCCAGCAGCTTTACGGCGGGAGCGAGTTTCAATGAGCAGTTCTTC. Its protein product is CASSFTAGASFNEQFF. The V and J genes are TRBV5-6 and TRBJ2-1; 7 bases agree with TRBD2. This CDR3 is built from 16 residues. The V and J ends lost 2 bases and 6 bases, in that order; junction bases with no gene match: 11. Per germline, CDR1 SGHDT and CDR2 YYEEEE. Complete variable domain (other parts from reference TRBV5-6 and TRBJ2-1): DAGVTQSPTHLIKTRGQQVTLRCSPKSGHDTVSWYQQALGQGPQFIFQYYEEEERQRGNFPDRFSGHQFPNYSSELNVNALLLGDSALYLCASSFTAGASFNEQFFGPGTRLTVL.

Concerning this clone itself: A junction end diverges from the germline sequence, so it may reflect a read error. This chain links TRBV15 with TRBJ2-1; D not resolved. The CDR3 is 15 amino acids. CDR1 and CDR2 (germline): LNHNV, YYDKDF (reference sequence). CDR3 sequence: CATRRDRSSYNEQFF. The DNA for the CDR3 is TGTGCCACCAGAAGAGACCGGAGCTCCTACAATGAGCAGTTCTTC.

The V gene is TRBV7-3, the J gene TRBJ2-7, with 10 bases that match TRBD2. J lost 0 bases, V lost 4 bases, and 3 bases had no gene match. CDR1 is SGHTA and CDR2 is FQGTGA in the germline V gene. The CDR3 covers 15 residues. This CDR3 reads CASSSAGGISYEQYF. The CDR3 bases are TGTGCCAGCAGCTCAGCGGGAGGGATCTCCTACGAGCAGTACTTC.

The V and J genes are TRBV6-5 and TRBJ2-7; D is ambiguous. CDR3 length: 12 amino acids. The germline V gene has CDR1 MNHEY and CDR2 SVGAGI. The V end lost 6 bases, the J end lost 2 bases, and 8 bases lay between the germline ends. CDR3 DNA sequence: TGTGCCAGCAGGGAGTCGGCCTACGAGCAGTACTTC. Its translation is CASRESAYEQYF.

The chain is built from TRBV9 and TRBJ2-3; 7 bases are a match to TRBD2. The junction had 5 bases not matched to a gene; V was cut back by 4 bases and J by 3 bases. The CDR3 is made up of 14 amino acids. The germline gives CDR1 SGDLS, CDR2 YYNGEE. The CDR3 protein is CASSLRLATDTQYF. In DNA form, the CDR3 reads TGTGCCAGCAGCTTACGACTAGCAACAGATACGCAGTATTTT.

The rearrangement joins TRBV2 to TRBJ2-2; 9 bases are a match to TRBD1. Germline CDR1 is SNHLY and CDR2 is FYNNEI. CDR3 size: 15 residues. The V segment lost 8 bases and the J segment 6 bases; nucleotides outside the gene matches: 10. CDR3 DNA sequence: TGTGCCAGCTCGACTCGACAGGGGGTTTCCGGGGAGCTGTTTTTT. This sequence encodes CASSTRQGVSGELFF.

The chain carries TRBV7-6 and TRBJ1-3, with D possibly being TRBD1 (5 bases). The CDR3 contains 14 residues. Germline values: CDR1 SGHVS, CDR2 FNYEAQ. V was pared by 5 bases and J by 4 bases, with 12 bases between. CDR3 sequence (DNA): TGTGCCAGCAGCCCGGGGGTAGCGGGAAACACCATATATTTT. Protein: CASSPGVAGNTIYF.